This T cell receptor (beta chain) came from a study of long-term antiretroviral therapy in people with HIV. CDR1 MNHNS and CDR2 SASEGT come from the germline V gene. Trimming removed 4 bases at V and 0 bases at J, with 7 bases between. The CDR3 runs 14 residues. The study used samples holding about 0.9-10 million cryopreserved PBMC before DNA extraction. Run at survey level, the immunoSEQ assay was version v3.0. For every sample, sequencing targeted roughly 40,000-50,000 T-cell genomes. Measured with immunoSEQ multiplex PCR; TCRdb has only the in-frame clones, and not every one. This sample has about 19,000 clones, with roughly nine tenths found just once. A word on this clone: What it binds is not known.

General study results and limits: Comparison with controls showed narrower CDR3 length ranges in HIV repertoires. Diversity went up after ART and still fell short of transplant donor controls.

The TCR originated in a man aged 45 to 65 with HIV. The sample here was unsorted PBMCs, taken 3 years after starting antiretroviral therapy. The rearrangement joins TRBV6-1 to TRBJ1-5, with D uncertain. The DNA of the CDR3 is TGTGCCAGCAGTGGCTACTATAGCAATCAGCCCCAGCATTTT. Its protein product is CASSGYYSNQPQHF.